The 28 T cell receptor beta chains reported below all come from one sample, sequenced in a study of shared clonotypes between healthy human individuals. TCRdb keeps only in-frame clones here, not all; method: immunoSEQ multiplex PCR. In the table there are 2 million to 2.5 million clones, approximately 94% of which are singletons. Sequenced material: naive CD4+ T cells from PBMCs. As to subset: CD45RA+ positively selected. These receptors were collected from a man aged 18 to 29 in good health. Some clones in this sample may be carry-over from other donors' samples.

The genes are TRBV5-1 and TRBJ2-3; D is uncertain. The CDR3 covers 14 residues. The ends were cut back, 5 bases at V and 2 bases at J, with 12 bases in the middle. The V gene's germline CDR1 is SGHRS and CDR2 YFSETQ. The CDR3 nucleotides are TGCGCCAGCAGAACAGAGTTACTCACAGATACGCAGTATTTT. Translating it yields CASRTELLTDTQYF. The variable domain in full, completed from reference TRBV5-1 and TRBJ2-3, reads KAGVTQTPRYLIKTRGQQVTLSCSPISGHRSVSWYQQTPGQGLQFLFEYFSETQRNKGNFPGRFSGRQFSNSRSEMNVSTLELGDSALYLCASRTELLTDTQYFGPGTRLTVL.

The rearrangement links TRBV5-1 to TRBJ2-5; 8 nucleotides align to TRBD2. The CDR3 extends over 13 amino acids. Germline CDR1 reads SGHRS; CDR2 reads YFSETQ. Trimming cost V 7 bases and J 3 bases; bases outside gene matches: 5. The DNA for the CDR3 is TGCGCCAGCGGAGCGGGAGTAGAAGAGACCCAGTACTTC. It translates to CASGAGVEETQYF.

This clone was observed a handful of times. The rearrangement uses TRBV19 and TRBJ1-1, with 9 bases that match TRBD1. Germline V gives CDR1 LNHDA, CDR2 SQIVND (reference sequence). After removal of 5 bases from V and 4 bases from J, the junction contained 11 bases not matched to a gene. The CDR3 totals 16 residues. The CDR3 nucleotides read TGTGCCAGTAGTCCCGGGACAGGGAAGTTGGGCACTGAAGCTTTCTTT. Translated, it gives CASSPGTGKLGTEAFF.

The CDR3 DNA sequence: TGTGCCAGCAGTAAGACTAGCCAAGCCTACGAGCAGTACTTC. Amino acid sequence: CASSKTSQAYEQYF. The rearrangement links TRBV6-1 to TRBJ2-7; TRBD2 aligns across 7 bases. The CDR3 runs 14 residues. Germline V gene sequence: CDR1 MNHNS, CDR2 SASEGT. V gave up 5 bases and J gave up 2 bases; unmatched junction bases: 6.

This sequence joins TRBV5-1 and TRBJ2-3; 10 nucleotides line up with TRBD2. J gave up 3 bases and V 4 bases, and 8 bases lay outside the gene matches. In germline, CDR1 is SGHRS, CDR2 YFSETQ. The CDR3 has 16 amino acids. The chain's CDR3 is CASSPLAGEFTDTQYF. For the CDR3, the DNA is TGCGCCAGCAGCCCTCTAGCGGGAGAGTTTACAGATACGCAGTATTTT.

V is TRBV2 and J is TRBJ2-7, with TRBD2 matching over 9 bases. V was clipped by 6 bases and J by 3 bases; unmatched bases: 9. CDR3 length equals 15 residues. Germline V CDR1 and CDR2: SNHLY, FYNNEI. The CDR3 DNA is TGTGCCAGCAGGACAGAACTAGCGGGCCGCTACGAGCAGTACTTC. Amino acids: CASRTELAGRYEQYF. The variable domain in full, with the rest retrieved from reference TRBV2 and TRBJ2-7, is EPEVTQTPSHQVTQMGQEVILRCVPISNHLYFYWYRQILGQKVEFLVSFYNNEISEKSEIFDDQFSVERPDGSNFTLKIRSTKLEDSAMYFCASRTELAGRYEQYFGPGTRLTVT.

This chain uses TRBV11-3 with TRBJ2-7; possibly TRBD1 for D (5 bases). Trimming stripped 10 bases from V and 5 bases from J, with 15 bases between. CDR1 and CDR2 from the germline V gene are SGHNT and YENEEA. The CDR3 spans 12 residues. CDR3 sequence reads: CANPKGFHEQYF. The CDR3 DNA reads as TGTGCCAACCCCAAGGGGTTCCACGAGCAGTACTTC.

Of note for this clone: The identical CDR3 is also encoded by other nucleotide sequences in the sample. The gene calls are TRBV5-1 and TRBJ2-3, with 9 bases that match TRBD2. Unmatched junction bases numbered 6, after V lost 0 bases and J lost 4 bases. The CDR3 sequence is 16 residues long. The germline V gene has CDR1 SGHRS and CDR2 YFSETQ. The CDR3 DNA reads TGCGCCAGCAGCTTGGGACTAGCGGAGAGGGCAGATACGCAGTATTTT. As protein: CASSLGLAERADTQYF.

This clone appeared once. V usage is TRBV11-2 and J usage is TRBJ1-4, with D possibly matching TRBD1 (6 bases). This CDR3 contains 13 residues. Germline assignment: CDR1 SGHAT and CDR2 FQNNGV. With 3 bases removed from V and 7 bases from J, the gap between germline ends came to 9 bases. The CDR3 coding sequence is TGTGCCAGCAGCTTCGGGACAAGTGAAAAACTGTTTTTT. Its translation is CASSFGTSEKLFF.

This clone was detected once. This sequence joins TRBV11-2 and TRBJ1-1; possible D gene TRBD1, 5 bases. CDR3 length: 14 residues. Germline CDR1 and CDR2: SGHAT and FQNNGV. V lost 7 bases and J 0 bases, leaving 12 bases between the germline ends. CDR3 DNA: TGTGCCAGCAACCAACAGGCCATGAACACTGAAGCTTTCTTT. It codes for CASNQQAMNTEAFF.

The chain couples TRBV29-1 to TRBJ2-3; the D is unclear. V was cut by 0 bases and J by 8 bases, with 6 bases left in between. Germline loops: CDR1 SQVTM, CDR2 ANQGSEA. This CDR3 is 11 amino acids long. The CDR3 DNA follows: TGCAGCGTTGAAGATTTGGGTACGCAGTATTTT. As protein: CSVEDLGTQYF.

The chain combines TRBV2 with TRBJ1-3; D not resolved. V lost 1 base, J lost 0 bases, and 10 bases lay in between. Germline V lookup: CDR1 SNHLY, CDR2 FYNNEI. The CDR3 sequence is 16 residues long. The CDR3 coding sequence is TGTGCCAGCAGTGAAGTTGAGGCAGTCTCTGGAAACACCATATATTTT. Its translation: CASSEVEAVSGNTIYF.

The chain combines TRBV19 with TRBJ2-1; 8 nucleotides agree with TRBD1. This CDR3 region has 18 residues. V lost 9 bases and J lost 0; bases outside the gene matches: 16. The germline V gene encodes CDR1 LNHDA and CDR2 SQIVND (reference sequence). CDR3 region: CASTWSQGAPSSYNEQFF. For the CDR3, the DNA is TGTGCCAGCACATGGAGCCAGGGGGCGCCCAGCTCCTACAATGAGCAGTTCTTC.

The chain combines TRBV6-1 with TRBJ1-2, with 8 bases fitting TRBD1. In germline, CDR1 is MNHNS, CDR2 SASEGT. After removal of 6 bases from V and 7 bases from J, the junction contained 10 bases not matched to a gene. The CDR3 extends over 14 amino acids. The CDR3 sequence: CASRTTGGRGGYTF. Here the CDR3 DNA reads TGTGCCAGCAGAACTACAGGGGGAAGGGGTGGCTACACCTTC.

The rearrangement joins TRBV9 to TRBJ2-3, with TRBD2 matching over 8 bases. Germline assignment: CDR1 SGDLS and CDR2 YYNGEE. CDR3 length: 15 amino acids. The ends lost 5 bases at V and 6 bases at J; junction bases unmatched: 11. The CDR3 DNA sequence: TGTGCCAGCAGTACTAGCGGAAAGCATCTGGATACGCAGTATTTT. Its protein product is CASSTSGKHLDTQYF.

The genes are TRBV7-9 and TRBJ2-4; D gene uncertain. Germline assignment: CDR1 SEHNR and CDR2 FQNEAQ (reference sequence). V was pared by 5 bases and J by 1 base, with 6 bases between. This CDR3 is 13 amino acids long. CDR3 sequence reads: CASSPFAKNIQYF. The CDR3 region has the DNA TGTGCCAGCAGCCCCTTCGCCAAAAACATTCAGTACTTC.

In DNA, the CDR3 is TGTGCCAGCAGCTTTGGGGGCGGGACAGCGGACTACAATGAGCAGTTCTTC. Protein sequence: CASSFGGGTADYNEQFF. The genes are TRBV7-6 and TRBJ2-1, with TRBD1 as a possible D gene (7 bases). Germline assignment: CDR1 SGHVS and CDR2 FNYEAQ. V lost 3 bases, J lost 3 bases, and 18 bases lay in between. The CDR3 loop spans 17 amino acids.

This clone has just one count. The CDR3 sequence: CASRSSQAGTGEGGYTF. The CDR3 nucleotides read TGTGCCAGCAGGAGTTCCCAGGCCGGGACAGGAGAAGGGGGCTACACCTTC. The V gene is TRBV7-2, the J gene TRBJ1-2, with TRBD1 matching 8 bases. Germline V gene sequence: CDR1 SGHTA, CDR2 FQGNSA. V shed 6 bases, J shed 8 bases, and the junction held 20 bases outside the gene matches. This CDR3 is built from 17 residues.

V is TRBV5-1 and J is TRBJ2-5; the D gene could be TRBD1 or TRBD2 (5 bases each). This CDR3 spans 15 amino acids. Trimming cost V 1 base and J 5 bases, with 15 bases left between them. Germline values: CDR1 SGHRS, CDR2 YFSETQ. As DNA, the CDR3 is TGCGCCAGCAGCTTGAGCGGCCCTCCAGGGGAGACCCAGTACTTC. The encoded protein is CASSLSGPPGETQYF.

The gene calls are TRBV11-2 and TRBJ2-7, with TRBD1 matching over 11 bases. Trimming cost V 2 bases and J 5 bases; bases outside gene matches: 5. CDR1 is SGHAT and CDR2 is FQNNGV in the germline V gene. The CDR3 has 15 residues. The CDR3 region is CASSLIGQGADEQYF. CDR3 DNA sequence: TGTGCCAGCAGCTTAATTGGACAGGGGGCCGACGAGCAGTACTTC.

This clone was picked up a small number of times. The chain joins TRBV19 to TRBJ1-5; no clear D. CDR1 and CDR2 (germline): LNHDA, SQIVND (reference sequence). The V end was cut by 5 bases, the J end by 6 bases, with 8 bases between. The CDR3 loop spans 12 amino acids. The CDR3 here is CASSSRFQPQHF. The CDR3 nucleotides are TGTGCCAGTAGTTCAAGGTTTCAGCCCCAGCATTTT.

The chain links TRBV5-1 to TRBJ2-5; D gene ambiguous. With 2 bases removed from V and 3 bases from J, the gap between germline ends came to 8 bases. Germline V CDR1 and CDR2: SGHRS, YFSETQ. The CDR3 has 13 amino acids. This CDR3 is CASSFPLKETQYF. CDR3 bases: TGCGCCAGCAGCTTCCCTCTTAAAGAGACCCAGTACTTC.

This clone showed up just once. The CDR3 DNA sequence: TGCGCCAGCAGCCCGGGTTGGGGAGATGGTAATGAGCAGTTCTTC. Its translation is CASSPGWGDGNEQFF. This sequence joins TRBV5-1 and TRBJ2-1; TRBD2 is a possible D gene (5 bases). V dropped 4 bases and J dropped 7 bases, with 18 bases sitting between them. Germline assignment: CDR1 SGHRS and CDR2 YFSETQ. The CDR3 has 15 amino acids. The whole variable domain, filled in from reference TRBV5-1 and TRBJ2-1, reads KAGVTQTPRYLIKTRGQQVTLSCSPISGHRSVSWYQQTPGQGLQFLFEYFSETQRNKGNFPGRFSGRQFSNSRSEMNVSTLELGDSALYLCASSPGWGDGNEQFFGPGTRLTVL.

This chain joins TRBV7-3 and TRBJ2-7; D remains ambiguous. Germline CDR1 SGHTA, CDR2 FQGTGA. This CDR3 comprises 15 residues. V dropped 2 bases and J dropped 2 bases, with 13 bases sitting between them. This chain's CDR3 is CASSLLAHSTYEQYF. CDR3 DNA sequence: TGTGCCAGCAGCTTATTAGCTCATAGCACCTACGAGCAGTACTTC.

This clone was picked up one time. J is TRBJ1-6 and V is TRBV30; tentative D call: TRBD1 (6 bases). The CDR3 covers 15 residues. V was trimmed by 0 bases and J by 9 bases, leaving 15 bases between them. The germline V gene has CDR1 GTSNPN and CDR2 SVGIG (reference sequence). The DNA of the CDR3 is TGTGCCTGGAGTGTTGGAGGGGGGGGTAGTTCACCCCTCCACTTT. It specifies CAWSVGGGGSSPLHF.

The chain recombines TRBV7-2 with TRBJ2-3, with unresolved D. Germline CDR1 reads SGHTA; CDR2 reads FQGNSA. The CDR3 is 16 amino acids. Trimming pared 3 bases from V and 5 bases from J, leaving 18 bases between. CDR3 in amino acids: CASSFSAAYYGDTQYF. The CDR3 coding sequence is TGTGCCAGCAGCTTCAGTGCGGCGTATTACGGAGATACGCAGTATTTT.

The chain recombines TRBV6-5 with TRBJ2-3; no clear D gene. The V end was cut by 4 bases, the J end by 4 bases, with 18 bases between. Looked up from germline, CDR1 is MNHEY and CDR2 is SVGAGI. The CDR3 consists of 16 residues. The chain's CDR3 is CASSFTADFMADTQYF. DNA for the CDR3: TGTGCCAGCAGTTTTACGGCTGATTTTATGGCAGATACGCAGTATTTT.

The V call is TRBV5-5, the J call TRBJ1-5; the match to TRBD1 covers 10 bases. Per the germline V gene, CDR1 is SGHKS and CDR2 is YYEKEE (reference sequence). This CDR3 has 18 residues. With 4 bases clipped from V and 6 bases from J, the junction kept 16 bases outside the gene matches. CDR3 protein: CASSPLSTGGGFGQPQHF. In DNA, the CDR3 is TGTGCCAGCAGCCCATTATCGACAGGGGGCGGGTTTGGTCAGCCCCAGCATTTT.